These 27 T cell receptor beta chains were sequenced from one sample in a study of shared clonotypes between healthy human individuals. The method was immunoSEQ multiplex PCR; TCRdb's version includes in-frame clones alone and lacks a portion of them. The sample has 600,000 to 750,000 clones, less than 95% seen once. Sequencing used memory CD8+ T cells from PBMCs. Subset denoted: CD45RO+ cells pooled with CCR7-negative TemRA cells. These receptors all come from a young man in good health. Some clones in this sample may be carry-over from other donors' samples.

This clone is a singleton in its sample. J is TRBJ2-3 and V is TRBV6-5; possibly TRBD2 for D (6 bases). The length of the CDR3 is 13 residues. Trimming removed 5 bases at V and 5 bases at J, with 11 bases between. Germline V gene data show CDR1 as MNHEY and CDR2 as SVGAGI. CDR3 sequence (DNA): TGTGCCAGCAGTGGAGGGGACGGAGATACGCAGTATTTT. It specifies CASSGGDGDTQYF.

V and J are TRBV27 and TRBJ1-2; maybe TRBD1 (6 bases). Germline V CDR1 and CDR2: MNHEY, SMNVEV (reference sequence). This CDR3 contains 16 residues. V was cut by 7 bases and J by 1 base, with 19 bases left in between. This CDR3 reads CASISHWGALNYGYTF. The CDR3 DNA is TGTGCCAGCATCTCGCACTGGGGGGCCCTTAACTATGGCTACACCTTC.

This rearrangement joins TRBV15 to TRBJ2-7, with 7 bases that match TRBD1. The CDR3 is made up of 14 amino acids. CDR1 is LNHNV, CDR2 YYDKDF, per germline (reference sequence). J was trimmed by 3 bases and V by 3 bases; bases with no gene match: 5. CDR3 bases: TGTGCCACCAGCAGGAGAGACAGGGACTACGAGCAGTACTTC. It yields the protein CATSRRDRDYEQYF.

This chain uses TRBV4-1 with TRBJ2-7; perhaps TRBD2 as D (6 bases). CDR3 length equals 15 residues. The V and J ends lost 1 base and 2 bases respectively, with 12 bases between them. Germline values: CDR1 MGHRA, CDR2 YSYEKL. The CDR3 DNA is TGCGCCAGCAGCCAAGGGGCTAGCGTAACCTACGAGCAGTACTTC. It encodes CASSQGASVTYEQYF.

The CDR3 is CASSPGLSYEQYF. The DNA of the CDR3 is TGTGCCAGCAGCCCGGGACTCTCCTACGAGCAGTACTTC. The rearrangement joins TRBV5-8 to TRBJ2-7; D might be TRBD2 (6 bases). CDR1 is SGHTS and CDR2 is YDEGEE in the germline V gene. Trimming pared 4 bases from V and 0 bases from J, leaving 8 bases between. The CDR3 consists of 13 residues.

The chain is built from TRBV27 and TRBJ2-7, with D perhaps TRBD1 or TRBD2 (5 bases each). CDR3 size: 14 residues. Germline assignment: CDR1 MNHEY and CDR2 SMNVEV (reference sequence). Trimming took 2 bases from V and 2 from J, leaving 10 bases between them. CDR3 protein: CASSLMRGAYEQYF. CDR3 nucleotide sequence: TGTGCCAGCAGTTTAATGCGAGGGGCCTACGAGCAGTACTTC.

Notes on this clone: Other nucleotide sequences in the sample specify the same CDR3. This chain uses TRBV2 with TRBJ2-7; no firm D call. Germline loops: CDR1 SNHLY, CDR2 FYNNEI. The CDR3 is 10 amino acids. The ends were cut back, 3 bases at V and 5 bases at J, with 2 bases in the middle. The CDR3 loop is CASSENEQYF. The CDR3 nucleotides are TGTGCCAGCAGTGAGAACGAGCAGTACTTC.

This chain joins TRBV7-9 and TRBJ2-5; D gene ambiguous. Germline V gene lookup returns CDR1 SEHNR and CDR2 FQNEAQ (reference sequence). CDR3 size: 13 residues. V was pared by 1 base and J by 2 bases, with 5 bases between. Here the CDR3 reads CASSLGAQETQYF. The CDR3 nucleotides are TGTGCCAGCAGCTTAGGGGCTCAAGAGACCCAGTACTTC.

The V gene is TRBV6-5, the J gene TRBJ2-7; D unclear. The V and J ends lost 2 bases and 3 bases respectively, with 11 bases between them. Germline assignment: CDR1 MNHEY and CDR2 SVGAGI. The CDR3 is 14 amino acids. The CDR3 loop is CASSYGVRSYEQYF. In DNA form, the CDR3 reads TGTGCCAGCAGTTACGGGGTTCGGAGCTACGAGCAGTACTTC.

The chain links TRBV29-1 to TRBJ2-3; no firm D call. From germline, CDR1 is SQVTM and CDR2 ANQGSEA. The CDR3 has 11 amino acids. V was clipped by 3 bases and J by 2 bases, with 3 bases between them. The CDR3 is CSVEVTDTQYF. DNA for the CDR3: TGCAGCGTTGAGGTCACAGATACGCAGTATTTT.

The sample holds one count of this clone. As DNA, the CDR3 is TGTGCCAGCAAGGTAGCGGGAGGCTACGAGCAGTACTTC. Translation: CASKVAGGYEQYF. The chain joins TRBV6-5 to TRBJ2-7; 10 bases fit TRBD2. This CDR3 contains 13 residues. Trimming removed 7 bases from V and 3 bases from J; junction bases left unmatched: 3. Germline assignment: CDR1 MNHEY and CDR2 SVGAGI.

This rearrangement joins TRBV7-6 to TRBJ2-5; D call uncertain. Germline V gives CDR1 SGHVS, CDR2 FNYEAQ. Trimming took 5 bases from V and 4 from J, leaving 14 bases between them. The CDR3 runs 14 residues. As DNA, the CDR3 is TGTGCCAGCAGCCCCCCGGCAGGCAGAGAGACCCAGTACTTC. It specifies CASSPPAGRETQYF.

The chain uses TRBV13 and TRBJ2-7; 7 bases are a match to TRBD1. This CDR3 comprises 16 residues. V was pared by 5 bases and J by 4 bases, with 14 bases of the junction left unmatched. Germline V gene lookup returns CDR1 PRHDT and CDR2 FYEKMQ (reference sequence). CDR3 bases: TGTGCCAGCAGCCCAAGTGCGCCGGGACAGCTTTACGAGCAGTACTTC. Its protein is CASSPSAPGQLYEQYF.

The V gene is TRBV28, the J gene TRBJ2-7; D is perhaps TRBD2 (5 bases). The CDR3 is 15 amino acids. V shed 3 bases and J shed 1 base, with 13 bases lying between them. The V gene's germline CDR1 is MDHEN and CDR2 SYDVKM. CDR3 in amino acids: CASSLTGEWSYEQYF. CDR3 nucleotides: TGTGCCAGCAGTTTGACCGGGGAATGGTCCTACGAGCAGTACTTC.

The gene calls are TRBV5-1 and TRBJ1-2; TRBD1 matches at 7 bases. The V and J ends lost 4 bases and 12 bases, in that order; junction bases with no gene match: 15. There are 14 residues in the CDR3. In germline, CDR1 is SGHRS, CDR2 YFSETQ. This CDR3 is CASSVSGTVFPHTF. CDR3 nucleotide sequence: TGCGCCAGCAGCGTTTCCGGGACAGTCTTTCCCCACACCTTC.

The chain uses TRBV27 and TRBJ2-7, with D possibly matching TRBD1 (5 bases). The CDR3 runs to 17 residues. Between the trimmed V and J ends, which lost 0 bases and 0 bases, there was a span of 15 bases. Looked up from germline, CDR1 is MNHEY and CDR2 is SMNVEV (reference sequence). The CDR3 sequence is CASSLSGQGKTSYEQYF. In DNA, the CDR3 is TGTGCCAGCAGTTTATCTGGTCAGGGTAAGACCTCCTACGAGCAGTACTTC.

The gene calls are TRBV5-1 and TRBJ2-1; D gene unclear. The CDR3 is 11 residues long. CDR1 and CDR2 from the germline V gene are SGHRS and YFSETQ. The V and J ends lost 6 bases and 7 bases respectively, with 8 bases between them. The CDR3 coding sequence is TGCGCCAGCACCTTCAGGAATGAGCAGTTCTTC. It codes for CASTFRNEQFF.

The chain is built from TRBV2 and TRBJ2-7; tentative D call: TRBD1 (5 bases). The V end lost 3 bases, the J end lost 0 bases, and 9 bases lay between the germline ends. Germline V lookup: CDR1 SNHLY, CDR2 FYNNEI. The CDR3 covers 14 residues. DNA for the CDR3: TGTGCCAGCAGTGATGGGGCGAGCTCCTACGAGCAGTACTTC. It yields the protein CASSDGASSYEQYF.

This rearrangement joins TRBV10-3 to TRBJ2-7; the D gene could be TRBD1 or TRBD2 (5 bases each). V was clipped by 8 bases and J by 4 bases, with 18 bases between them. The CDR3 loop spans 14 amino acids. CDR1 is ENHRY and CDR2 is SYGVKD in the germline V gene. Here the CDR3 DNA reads TGTGCCATCGGGGGTCCGGACACGGGTTACGAGCAGTACTTC. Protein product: CAIGGPDTGYEQYF.

CDR3 DNA: TGTGCCACCGGACTAGCGGGAGACGAGCAGTACTTC. Residues: CATGLAGDEQYF. The chain carries TRBV6-6 and TRBJ2-7; 13 bases line up with TRBD2. The V gene end was trimmed by 10 bases and the J gene end by 5 bases; junction bases not matched to a gene: 2. The CDR3 consists of 12 residues. Germline values: CDR1 MNHNY, CDR2 SVGAGI (reference sequence).

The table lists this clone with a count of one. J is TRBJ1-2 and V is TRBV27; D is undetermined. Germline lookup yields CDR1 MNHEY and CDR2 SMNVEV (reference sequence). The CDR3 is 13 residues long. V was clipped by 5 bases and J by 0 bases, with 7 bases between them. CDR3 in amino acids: CASSVGSNYGYTF. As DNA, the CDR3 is TGTGCCAGCAGTGTCGGGTCTAACTATGGCTACACCTTC.

The CDR3 here is CASSWGYGPTIRGDTQYF. The CDR3 DNA reads as TGCGCCAGCAGCTGGGGGTATGGGCCCACAATAAGGGGAGATACGCAGTATTTT. The chain employs TRBV5-1 and TRBJ2-3; D tentatively fits TRBD1 or TRBD2 (5 bases each). The germline V gene encodes CDR1 SGHRS and CDR2 YFSETQ. V lost 3 bases and J lost 5, with 25 bases in between. This CDR3 comprises 18 residues.

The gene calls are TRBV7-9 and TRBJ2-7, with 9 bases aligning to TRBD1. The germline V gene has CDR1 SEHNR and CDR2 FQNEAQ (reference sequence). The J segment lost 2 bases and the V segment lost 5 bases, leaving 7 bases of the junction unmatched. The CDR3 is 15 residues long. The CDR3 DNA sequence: TGTGCCAGCAGCCTCCGGGACAGGGAGACCTACGAGCAGTACTTC. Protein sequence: CASSLRDRETYEQYF.

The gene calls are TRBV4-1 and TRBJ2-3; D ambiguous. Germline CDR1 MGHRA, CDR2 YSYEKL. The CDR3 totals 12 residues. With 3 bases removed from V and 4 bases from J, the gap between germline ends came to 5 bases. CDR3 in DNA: TGCGCCAGCAGCCAGGTCGCAGATACGCAGTATTTT. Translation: CASSQVADTQYF.

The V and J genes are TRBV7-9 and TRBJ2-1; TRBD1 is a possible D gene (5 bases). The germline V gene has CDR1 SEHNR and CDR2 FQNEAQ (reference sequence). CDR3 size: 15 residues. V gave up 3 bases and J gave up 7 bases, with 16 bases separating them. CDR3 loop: CASSFSQGSWNEQFF. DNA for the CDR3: TGTGCCAGCAGCTTCAGCCAGGGAAGTTGGAATGAGCAGTTCTTC.

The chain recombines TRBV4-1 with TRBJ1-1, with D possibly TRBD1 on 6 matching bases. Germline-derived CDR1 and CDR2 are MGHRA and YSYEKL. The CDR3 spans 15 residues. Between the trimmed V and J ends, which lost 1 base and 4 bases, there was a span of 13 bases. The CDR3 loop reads CASSQGHTGSTEAFF. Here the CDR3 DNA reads TGCGCCAGCAGCCAAGGACACACAGGGAGCACTGAAGCTTTCTTT.

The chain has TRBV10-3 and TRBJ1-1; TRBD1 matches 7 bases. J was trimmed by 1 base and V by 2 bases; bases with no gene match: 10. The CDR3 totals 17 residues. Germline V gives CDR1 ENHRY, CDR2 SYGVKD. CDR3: CAISEGQADVRNTEAFF. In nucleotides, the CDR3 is TGTGCCATCAGTGAGGGACAGGCGGATGTACGGAACACTGAAGCTTTCTTT.